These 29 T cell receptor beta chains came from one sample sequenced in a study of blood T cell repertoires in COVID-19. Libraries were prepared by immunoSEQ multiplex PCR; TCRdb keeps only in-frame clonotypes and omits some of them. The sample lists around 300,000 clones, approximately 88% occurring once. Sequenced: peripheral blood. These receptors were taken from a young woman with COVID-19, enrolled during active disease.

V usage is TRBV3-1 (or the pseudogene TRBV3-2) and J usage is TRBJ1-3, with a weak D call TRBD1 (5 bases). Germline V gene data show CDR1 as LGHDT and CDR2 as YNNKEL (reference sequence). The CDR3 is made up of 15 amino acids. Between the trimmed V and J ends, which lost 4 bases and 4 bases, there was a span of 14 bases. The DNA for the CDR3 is TGTGCCAGCAGCCCCCGGACAAACTCCGGAAACACCATATATTTT. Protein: CASSPRTNSGNTIYF.

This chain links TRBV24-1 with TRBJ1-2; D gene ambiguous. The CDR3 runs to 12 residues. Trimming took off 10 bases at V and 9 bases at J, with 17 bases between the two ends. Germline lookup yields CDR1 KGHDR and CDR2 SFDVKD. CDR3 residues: CATSQAEGSYTF. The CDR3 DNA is TGTGCCACTTCTCAAGCCGAGGGTAGCTACACCTTC.

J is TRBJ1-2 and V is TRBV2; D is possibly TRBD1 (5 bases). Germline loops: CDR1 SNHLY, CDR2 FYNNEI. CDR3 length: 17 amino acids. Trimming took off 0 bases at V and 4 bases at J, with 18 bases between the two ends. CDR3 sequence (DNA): TGTGCCAGCAGTGAAGCCCCTTGGGGCAACTCGGGCTATGGCTACACCTTC. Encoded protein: CASSEAPWGNSGYGYTF.

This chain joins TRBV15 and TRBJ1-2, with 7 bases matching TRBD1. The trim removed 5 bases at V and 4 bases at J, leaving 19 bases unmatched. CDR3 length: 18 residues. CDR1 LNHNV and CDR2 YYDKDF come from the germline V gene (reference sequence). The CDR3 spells CATSGTRTGVAMGYGYTF. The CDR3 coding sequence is TGTGCCACCAGCGGTACCAGAACAGGGGTAGCGATGGGCTATGGCTACACCTTC.

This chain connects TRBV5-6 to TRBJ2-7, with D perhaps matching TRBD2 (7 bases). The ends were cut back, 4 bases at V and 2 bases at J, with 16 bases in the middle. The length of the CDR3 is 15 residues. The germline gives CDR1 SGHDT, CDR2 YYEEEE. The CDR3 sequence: CASSDLRGGAYEQYF. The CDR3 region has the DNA TGTGCCAGCAGCGACCTTCGAGGGGGGGCCTACGAGCAGTACTTC.

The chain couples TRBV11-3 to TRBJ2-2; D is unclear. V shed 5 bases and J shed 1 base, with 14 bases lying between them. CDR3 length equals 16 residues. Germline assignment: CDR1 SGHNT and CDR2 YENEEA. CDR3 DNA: TGTGCCAGCAGCGCTTATGCGCGAGAGAACACCGGGGAGCTGTTTTTT. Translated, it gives CASSAYARENTGELFF.

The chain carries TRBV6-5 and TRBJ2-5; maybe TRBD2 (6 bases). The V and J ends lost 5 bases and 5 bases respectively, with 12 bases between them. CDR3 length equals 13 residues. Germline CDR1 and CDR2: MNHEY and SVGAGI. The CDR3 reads CASSRDAGETQYF. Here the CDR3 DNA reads TGTGCCAGCAGTAGGGATGCGGGGGAGACCCAGTACTTC.

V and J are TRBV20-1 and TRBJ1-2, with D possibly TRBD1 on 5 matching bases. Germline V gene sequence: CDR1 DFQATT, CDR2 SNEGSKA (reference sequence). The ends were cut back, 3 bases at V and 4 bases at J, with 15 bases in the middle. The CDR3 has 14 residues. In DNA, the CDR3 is TGCAGTGCTAGTACAGGCTCCCTTGGCTATGGCTACACCTTC. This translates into CSASTGSLGYGYTF.

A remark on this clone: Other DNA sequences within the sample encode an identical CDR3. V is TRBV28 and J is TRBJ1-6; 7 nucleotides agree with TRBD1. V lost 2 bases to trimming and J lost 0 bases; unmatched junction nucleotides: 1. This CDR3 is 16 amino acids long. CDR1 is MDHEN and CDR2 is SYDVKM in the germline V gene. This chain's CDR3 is CASSLAGGSYNSPLHF. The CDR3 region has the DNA TGTGCCAGCAGTTTAGCAGGGGGCTCCTATAATTCACCCCTCCACTTT.

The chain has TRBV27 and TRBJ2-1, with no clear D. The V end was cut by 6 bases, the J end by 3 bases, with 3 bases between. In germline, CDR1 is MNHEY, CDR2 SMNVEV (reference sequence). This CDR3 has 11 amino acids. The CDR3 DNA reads TGTGCCAGCAGGTACTACAATGAGCAGTTCTTC. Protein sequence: CASRYYNEQFF.

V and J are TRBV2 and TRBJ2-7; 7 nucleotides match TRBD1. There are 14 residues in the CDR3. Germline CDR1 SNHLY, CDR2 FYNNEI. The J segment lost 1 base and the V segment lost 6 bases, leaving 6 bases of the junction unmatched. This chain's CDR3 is CASRRGQISYEQYV. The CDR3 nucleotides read TGTGCCAGCAGGAGGGGACAGATTTCCTACGAGCAGTACGTC.

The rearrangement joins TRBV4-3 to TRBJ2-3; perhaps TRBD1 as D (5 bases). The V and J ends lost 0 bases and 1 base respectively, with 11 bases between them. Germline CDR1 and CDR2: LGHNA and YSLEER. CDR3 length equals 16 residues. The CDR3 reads CASSQELGAGTDTQYF. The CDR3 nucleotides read TGCGCCAGCAGCCAAGAGTTAGGGGCCGGCACAGATACGCAGTATTTT.

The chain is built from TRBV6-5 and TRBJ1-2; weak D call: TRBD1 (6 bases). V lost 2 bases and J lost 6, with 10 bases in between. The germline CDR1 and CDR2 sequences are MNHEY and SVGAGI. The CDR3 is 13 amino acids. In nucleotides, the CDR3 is TGTGCCAGCAGTTACGCAGGGGCAGATGGCTACACCTTC. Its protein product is CASSYAGADGYTF.

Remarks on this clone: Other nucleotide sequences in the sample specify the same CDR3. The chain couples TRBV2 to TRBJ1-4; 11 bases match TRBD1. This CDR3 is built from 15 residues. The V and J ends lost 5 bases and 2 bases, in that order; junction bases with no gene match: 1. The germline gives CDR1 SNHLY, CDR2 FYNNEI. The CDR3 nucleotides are TGTGCCAGCAGTCGGGACAGGGGGACTAATGAAAAACTGTTTTTT. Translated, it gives CASSRDRGTNEKLFF.

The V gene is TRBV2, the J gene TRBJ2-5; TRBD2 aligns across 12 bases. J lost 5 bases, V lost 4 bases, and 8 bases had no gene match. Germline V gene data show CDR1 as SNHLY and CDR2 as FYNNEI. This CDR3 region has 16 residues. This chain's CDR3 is CASSGLAGALGETQYF. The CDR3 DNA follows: TGTGCCAGCAGTGGACTAGCGGGGGCCCTAGGGGAGACCCAGTACTTC.

CDR3 sequence reads: CASSIVSGEDTQYF. CDR3 nucleotide sequence: TGTGCCAGTAGTATAGTGTCGGGGGAAGATACGCAGTATTTT. The gene calls are TRBV19 and TRBJ2-3, with D possibly matching TRBD2 (6 bases). CDR3 size: 14 residues. Germline V gene data show CDR1 as LNHDA and CDR2 as SQIVND (reference sequence). Trimming stripped 1 base from V and 5 bases from J, with 10 bases between.

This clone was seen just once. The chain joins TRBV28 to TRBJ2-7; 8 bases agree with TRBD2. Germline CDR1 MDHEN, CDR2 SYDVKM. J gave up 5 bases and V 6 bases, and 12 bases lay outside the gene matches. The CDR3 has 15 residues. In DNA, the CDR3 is TGTGCCAGCAGCGAAAATTGGGGGACTAGGAACGAGCAGTACGTC. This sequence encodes CASSENWGTRNEQYV.

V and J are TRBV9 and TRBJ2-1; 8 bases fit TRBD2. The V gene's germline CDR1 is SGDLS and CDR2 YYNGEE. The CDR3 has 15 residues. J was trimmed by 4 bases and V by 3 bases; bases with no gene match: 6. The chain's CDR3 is CASSGIAGLYNEQFF. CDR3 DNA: TGTGCCAGCAGCGGAATAGCGGGGTTGTACAATGAGCAGTTCTTC.

CDR3 sequence: CASSLPRDRPGGGGYTF. The CDR3 DNA reads as TGTGCCAGCAGCTTACCTCGGGACCGCCCGGGGGGAGGTGGCTACACCTTC. The chain has TRBV7-2 and TRBJ1-2; D may be TRBD1 (5 bases). Germline V gene lookup returns CDR1 SGHTA and CDR2 FQGNSA. The V end lost 2 bases, the J end lost 7 bases, and 23 bases lay between the germline ends. The CDR3 is 17 amino acids.

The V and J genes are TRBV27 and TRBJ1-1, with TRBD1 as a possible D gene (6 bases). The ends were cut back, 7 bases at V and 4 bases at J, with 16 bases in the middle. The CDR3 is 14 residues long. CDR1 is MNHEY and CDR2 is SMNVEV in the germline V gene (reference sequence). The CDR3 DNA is TGTGCCAGCACCCCAACGGGGGGCGGCACTGAAGCTTTCTTT. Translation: CASTPTGGGTEAFF.

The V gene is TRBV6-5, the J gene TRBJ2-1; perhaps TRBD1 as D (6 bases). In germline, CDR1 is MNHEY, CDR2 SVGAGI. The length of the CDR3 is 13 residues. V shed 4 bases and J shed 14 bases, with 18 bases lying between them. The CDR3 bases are TGTGCCAGCAGTTTAGGGACATTGGACCAAAAGTTCTTC. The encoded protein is CASSLGTLDQKFF.

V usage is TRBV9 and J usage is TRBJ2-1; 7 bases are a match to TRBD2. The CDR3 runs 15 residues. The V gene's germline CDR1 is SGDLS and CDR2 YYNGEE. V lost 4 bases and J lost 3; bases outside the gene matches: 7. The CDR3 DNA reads TGTGCCAGCAGCCAACTAGCGCTGAACTACAATGAGCAGTTCTTC. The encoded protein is CASSQLALNYNEQFF.

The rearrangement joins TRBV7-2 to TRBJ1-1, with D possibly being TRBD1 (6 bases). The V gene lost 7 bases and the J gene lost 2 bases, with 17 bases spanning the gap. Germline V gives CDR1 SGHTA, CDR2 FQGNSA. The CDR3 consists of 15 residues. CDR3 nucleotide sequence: TGTGCCAGCATCGAAGCAGGGGCCCCAAACACTGAAGCTTTCTTT. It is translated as CASIEAGAPNTEAFF.

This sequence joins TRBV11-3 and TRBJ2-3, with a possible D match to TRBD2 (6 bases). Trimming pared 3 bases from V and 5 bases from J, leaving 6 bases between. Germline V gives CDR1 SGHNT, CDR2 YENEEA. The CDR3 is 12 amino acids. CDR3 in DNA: TGTGCCAGCAGCTTGGAGGGAGATACGCAGTATTTT. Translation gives CASSLEGDTQYF.

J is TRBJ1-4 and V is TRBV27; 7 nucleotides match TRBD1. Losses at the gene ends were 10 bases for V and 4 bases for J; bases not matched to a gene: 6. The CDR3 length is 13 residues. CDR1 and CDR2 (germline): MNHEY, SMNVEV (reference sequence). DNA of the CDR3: TGTGCCACGTCGGGACAGATTAATGAAAAACTGTTTTTT. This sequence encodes CATSGQINEKLFF.

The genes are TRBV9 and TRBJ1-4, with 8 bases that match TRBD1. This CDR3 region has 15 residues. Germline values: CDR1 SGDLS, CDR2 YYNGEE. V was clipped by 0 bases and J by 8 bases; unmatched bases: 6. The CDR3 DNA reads TGTGCCAGCAGCGTAGAAGGCAGGGGGCGAGAAAAACTGTTTTTT. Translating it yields CASSVEGRGREKLFF.

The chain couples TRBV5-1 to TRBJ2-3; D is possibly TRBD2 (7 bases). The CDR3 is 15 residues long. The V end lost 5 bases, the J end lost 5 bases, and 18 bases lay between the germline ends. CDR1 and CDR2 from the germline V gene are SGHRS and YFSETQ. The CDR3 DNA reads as TGCGCCAGCAGGAACGGGGGGCGGGCTATAGATACGCAGTATTTT. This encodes CASRNGGRAIDTQYF.

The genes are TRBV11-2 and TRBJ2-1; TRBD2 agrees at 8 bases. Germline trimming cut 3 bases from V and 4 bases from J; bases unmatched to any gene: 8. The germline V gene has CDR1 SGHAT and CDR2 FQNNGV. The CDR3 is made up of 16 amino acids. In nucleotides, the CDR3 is TGTGCCAGCAGCTTTACTTCCGGGACTAGATACAATGAGCAGTTCTTC. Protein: CASSFTSGTRYNEQFF.

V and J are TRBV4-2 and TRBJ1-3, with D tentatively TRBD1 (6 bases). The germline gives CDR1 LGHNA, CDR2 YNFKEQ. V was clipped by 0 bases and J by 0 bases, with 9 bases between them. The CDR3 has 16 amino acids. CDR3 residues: CASSQDWDNSGNTIYF. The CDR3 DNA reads TGTGCCAGCAGCCAAGACTGGGACAACTCTGGAAACACCATATATTTT.